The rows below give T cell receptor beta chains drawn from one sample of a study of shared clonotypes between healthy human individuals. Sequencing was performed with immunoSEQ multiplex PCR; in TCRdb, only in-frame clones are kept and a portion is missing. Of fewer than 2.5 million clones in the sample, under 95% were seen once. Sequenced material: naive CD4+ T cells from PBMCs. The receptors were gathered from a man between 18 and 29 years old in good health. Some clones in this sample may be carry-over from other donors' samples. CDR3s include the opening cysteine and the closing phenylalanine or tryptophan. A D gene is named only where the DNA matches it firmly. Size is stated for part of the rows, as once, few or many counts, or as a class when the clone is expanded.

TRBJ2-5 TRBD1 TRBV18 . CASSPPGQKPTQYF TGTGCCAGCTCACCACCGGGACAGAAACCGACCCAGTACTTC
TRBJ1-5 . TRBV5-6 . CASSERGGAGGNQPQHF TGTGCCAGCAGCGAGAGGGGAGGGGCCGGGGGCAATCAGCCCCAGCATTTT
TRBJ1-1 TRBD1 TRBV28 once CASSSADRGRNTEAFF TGTGCCAGCAGTTCGGCGGACAGGGGGCGAAACACTGAAGCTTTCTTT
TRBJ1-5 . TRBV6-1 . CATSGNADQPQHF TGTGCCACTTCAGGGAATGCGGATCAGCCCCAGCATTTT
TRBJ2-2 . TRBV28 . CASSPMSFTGELFF TGTGCCAGCAGCCCGATGTCCTTCACCGGGGAGCTGTTTTTT
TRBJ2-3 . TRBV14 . CASSLPTSQITDTQYF TGTGCCAGCAGCCTTCCCACTAGCCAAATTACAGATACGCAGTATTTT
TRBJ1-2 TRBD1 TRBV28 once CASSGDRYYGGYTF TGTGCCAGCAGTGGGGACAGGTACTATGGGGGATACACCTTC
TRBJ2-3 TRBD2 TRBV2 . CASSVSGSGDTQYF TGTGCCAGCAGCGTAAGCGGGAGCGGAGATACGCAGTATTTT
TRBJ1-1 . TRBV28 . CASSSGFLNTEAFF TGTGCCAGCAGCTCAGGGTTTCTTAACACTGAAGCTTTCTTT
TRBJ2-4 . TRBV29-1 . CSVEGNLAKNIQYF TGCAGCGTTGAGGGAAACCTAGCCAAAAACATTCAGTACTTC
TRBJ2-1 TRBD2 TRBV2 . CASSNGLAAYNEQFF TGTGCCAGCAGCAACGGACTAGCGGCCTACAATGAGCAGTTCTTC
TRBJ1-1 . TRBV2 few CASSVQGNTEAFF TGTGCCAGCAGTGTACAGGGGAACACTGAAGCTTTCTTT
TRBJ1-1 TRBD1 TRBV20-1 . CSARMTGKAFF TGCAGTGCTAGAATGACAGGGAAAGCTTTCTTT
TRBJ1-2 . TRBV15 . CATSRGPGGYTF TGTGCCACCAGCCGAGGTCCGGGGGGCTACACCTTC
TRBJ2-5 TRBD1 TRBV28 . CASRGGTGGVETQYF TGTGCCAGCAGGGGAGGGACAGGGGGCGTGGAGACCCAGTACTTC